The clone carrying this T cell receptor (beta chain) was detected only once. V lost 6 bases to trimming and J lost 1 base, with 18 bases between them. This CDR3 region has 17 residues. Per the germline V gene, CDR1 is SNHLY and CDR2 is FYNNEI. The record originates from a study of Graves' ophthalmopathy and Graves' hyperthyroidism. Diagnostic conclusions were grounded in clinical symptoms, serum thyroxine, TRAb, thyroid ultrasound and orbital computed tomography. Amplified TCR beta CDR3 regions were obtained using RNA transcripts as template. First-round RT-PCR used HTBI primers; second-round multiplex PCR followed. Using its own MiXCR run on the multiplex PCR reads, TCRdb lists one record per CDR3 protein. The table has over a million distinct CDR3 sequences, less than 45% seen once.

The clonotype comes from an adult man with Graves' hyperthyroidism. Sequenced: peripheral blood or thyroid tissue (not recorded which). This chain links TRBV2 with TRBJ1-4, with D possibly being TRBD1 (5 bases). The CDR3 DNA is TGTGCCAGCAGCTTGGCCGCAGGGCTTGGAACTAATGAAAAACTGTTTTTT. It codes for CASSLAAGLGTNEKLFF. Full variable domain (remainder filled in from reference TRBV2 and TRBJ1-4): EPEVTQTPSHQVTQMGQEVILRCVPISNHLYFYWYRQILGQKVEFLVSFYNNEISEKSEIFDDQFSVERPDGSNFTLKIRSTKLEDSAMYFCASSLAAGLGTNEKLFFGSGTQLSVL.